This TCR beta chain was sequenced for a study of shared clonotypes between healthy human individuals. Assay used: immunoSEQ multiplex PCR; TCRdb lists only in-frame clones, some missing. Of 550,000 to 850,000 clones listed, 72% are singletons. This CDR3 is built from 13 residues. The germline CDR1 and CDR2 sequences are MGHRA and YSYEKL. The V end was cut by 0 bases, the J end by 10 bases, with 11 bases between. The clonotype was recovered from a woman between 25 and 40 years old in good health. The chain links TRBV4-1 to TRBJ2-3, with unresolved D. Input material: memory CD4+ T cells sorted from blood. Subset given: CD45RA-negative fraction. CDR3 protein: CASSQDGSRAQYF. In nucleotides, the CDR3 is TGCGCCAGCAGCCAAGATGGGTCTAGGGCGCAGTATTTT.